This T cell receptor (beta chain) was profiled in a study of T cells in Graves' hyperthyroidism and ophthalmopathy. Study-wide results and limits: In validation, the model predicted ophthalmopathy. These predictions came a median about 6.5 months before onset.

What was amplified from RNA transcripts were TCR beta CDR3 regions. Initially, a first-round RT-PCR of the TCR CDR3 employed the HTBI primer set. TCRdb called the multiplex PCR reads again in MiXCR, with one record for every CDR3 protein. The sample lists a few hundred thousand distinct CDR3 sequences; roughly 15% were seen once. Uncontrolled infections, other autoimmune diseases, pregnancy or lactation led to exclusion of patients. There are many counts of this clonotype. Its antigen is currently unknown. An end of the junction differs from the germline gene, which may be a read error. This CDR3 region has 12 residues. CDR1 is MDHEN and CDR2 is SYDVKM in the germline V gene.

This TCR came from a woman aged 35 to 49 with Graves' ophthalmopathy. The gene calls are TRBV28 and TRBJ2-3, with D uncertain. Sequencing input: blood. The DNA for the CDR3 is TGTGCCAGCTCGACTGGCACAAATACGCAGTATTTT. It translates to CASSTGTNTQYF.